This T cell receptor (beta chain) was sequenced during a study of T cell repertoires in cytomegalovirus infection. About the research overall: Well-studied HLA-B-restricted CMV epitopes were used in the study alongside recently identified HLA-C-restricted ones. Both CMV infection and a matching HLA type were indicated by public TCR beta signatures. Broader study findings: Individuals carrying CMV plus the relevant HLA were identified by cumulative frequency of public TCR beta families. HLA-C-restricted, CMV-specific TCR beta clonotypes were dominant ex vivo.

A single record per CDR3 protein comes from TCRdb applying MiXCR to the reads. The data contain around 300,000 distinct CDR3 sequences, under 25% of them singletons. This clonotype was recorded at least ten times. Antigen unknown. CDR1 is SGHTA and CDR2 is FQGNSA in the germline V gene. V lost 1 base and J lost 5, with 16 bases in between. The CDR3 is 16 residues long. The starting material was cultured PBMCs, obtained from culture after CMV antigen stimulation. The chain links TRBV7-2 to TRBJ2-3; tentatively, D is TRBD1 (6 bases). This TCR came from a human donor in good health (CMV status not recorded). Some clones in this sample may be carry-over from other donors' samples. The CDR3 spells CASSLVRSRGGDTQYF. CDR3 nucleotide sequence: TGTGCCAGCAGCTTAGTGAGATCCAGGGGTGGAGATACGCAGTATTTT.